The T cell receptor (beta chain) under discussion was sequenced for a study of response to subunit inactivated influenza vaccine. The CDR3 has 12 residues. CDR1 is KGHSH, CDR2 LQKENI, per germline. Study conclusions and caveats: Seasonal influenza vaccination, on each occasion, was suggested by the authors to recruit few new T cells.

This clonotype appeared a few times. No antigen is known for it. Compared with germline, one end of the junction differs, possibly owing to a read error. One entry per CDR3 protein, called by TCRdb with MiXCR from the RT-PCR reads. Of about 700,000 distinct CDR3 sequences listed, about 15% were seen once; the top ten hold around 7%. This clonotype originated in a man between 50 and 59 years old who received an inactivated influenza vaccine. The rearrangement links TRBV18 to TRBJ2-1; TRBD1 might be the D (6 bases). Sequenced here: PBMCs from blood, sampled 14 to 15 days before vaccination. This CDR3 reads CASSTPGTEQFF. For the CDR3, the DNA is TGTGCCAGCTCAACACCTGGGACAGAGCAGTTCTTC.